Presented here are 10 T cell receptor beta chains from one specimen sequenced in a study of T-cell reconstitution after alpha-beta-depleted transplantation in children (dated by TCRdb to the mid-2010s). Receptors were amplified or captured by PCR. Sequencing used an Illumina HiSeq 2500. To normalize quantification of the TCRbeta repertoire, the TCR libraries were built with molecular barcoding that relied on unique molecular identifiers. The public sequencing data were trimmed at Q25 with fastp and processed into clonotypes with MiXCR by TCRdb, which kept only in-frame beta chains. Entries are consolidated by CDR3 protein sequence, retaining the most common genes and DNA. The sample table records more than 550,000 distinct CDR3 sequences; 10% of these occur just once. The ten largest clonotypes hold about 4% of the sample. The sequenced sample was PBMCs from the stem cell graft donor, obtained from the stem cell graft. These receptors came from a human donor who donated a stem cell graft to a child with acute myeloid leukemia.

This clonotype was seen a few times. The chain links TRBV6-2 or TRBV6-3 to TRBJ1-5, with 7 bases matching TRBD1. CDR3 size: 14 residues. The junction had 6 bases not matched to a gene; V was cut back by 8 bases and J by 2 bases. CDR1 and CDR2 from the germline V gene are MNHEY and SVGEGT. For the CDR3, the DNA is TGTGCCAGCCTACAGGGGACAGGCAATCAGCCCCAGCATTTT. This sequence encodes CASLQGTGNQPQHF.

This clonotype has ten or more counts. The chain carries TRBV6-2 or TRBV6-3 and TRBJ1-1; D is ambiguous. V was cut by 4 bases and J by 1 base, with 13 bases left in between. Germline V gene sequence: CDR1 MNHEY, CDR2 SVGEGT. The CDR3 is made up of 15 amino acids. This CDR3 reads CASSWTGAENTEAFF. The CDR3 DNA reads TGTGCCAGCAGTTGGACGGGTGCGGAGAACACTGAAGCTTTCTTT.

The CDR3, as DNA: TGCAGCGTTGACAGGGTAAGGGCTGAAGCTTTCTTT. Residues: CSVDRVRAEAFF. The chain combines TRBV29-1 with TRBJ1-1; tentative D call: TRBD1 (5 bases). CDR3 length: 12 residues. V lost 3 bases, J lost 6 bases, and 11 bases lay in between. CDR1 and CDR2 (germline): SQVTM, ANQGSEA.

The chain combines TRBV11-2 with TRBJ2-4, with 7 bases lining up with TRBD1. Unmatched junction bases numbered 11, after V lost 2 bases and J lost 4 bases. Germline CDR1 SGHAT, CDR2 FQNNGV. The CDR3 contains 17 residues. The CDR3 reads CASSLRPGQQGKNIQYF. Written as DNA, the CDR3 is TGTGCCAGCAGCTTAAGACCGGGACAGCAAGGGAAAAACATTCAGTACTTC. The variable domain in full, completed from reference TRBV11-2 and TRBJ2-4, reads EAGVAQSPRYKIIEKRQSVAFWCNPISGHATLYWYQQILGQGPKLLIQFQNNGVVDDSQLPKDRFSAERLKGVDSTLKIQPAKLEDSAVYLCASSLRPGQQGKNIQYFGAGTRLSVL.

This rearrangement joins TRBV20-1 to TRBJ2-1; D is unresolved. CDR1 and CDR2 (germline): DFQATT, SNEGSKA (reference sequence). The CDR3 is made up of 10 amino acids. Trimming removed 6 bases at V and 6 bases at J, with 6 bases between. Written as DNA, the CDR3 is TGCAGTGCCCCGTTCAATGAGCAGTTCTTC. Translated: CSAPFNEQFF.

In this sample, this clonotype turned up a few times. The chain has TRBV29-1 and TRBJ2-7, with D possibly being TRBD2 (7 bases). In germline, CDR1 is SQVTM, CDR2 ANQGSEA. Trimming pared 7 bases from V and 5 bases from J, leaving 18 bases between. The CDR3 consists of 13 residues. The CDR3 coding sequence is TGCAGCGCGGGGGGAGCAGGGGTAAACGAGCAGTACTTC. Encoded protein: CSAGGAGVNEQYF.

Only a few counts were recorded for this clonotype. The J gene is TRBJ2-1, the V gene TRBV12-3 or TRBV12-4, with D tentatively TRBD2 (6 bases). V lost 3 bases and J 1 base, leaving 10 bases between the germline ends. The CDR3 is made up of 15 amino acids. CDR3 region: CASSLMAGSYNEQFF. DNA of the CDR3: TGTGCCAGCAGTTTGATGGCGGGATCCTACAATGAGCAGTTCTTC.

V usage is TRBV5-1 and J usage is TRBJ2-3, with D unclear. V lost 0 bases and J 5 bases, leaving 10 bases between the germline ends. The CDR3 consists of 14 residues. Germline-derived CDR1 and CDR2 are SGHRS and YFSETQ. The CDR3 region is CASSLGTPGDTQYF. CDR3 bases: TGCGCCAGCAGCTTGGGGACCCCGGGAGATACGCAGTATTTT.

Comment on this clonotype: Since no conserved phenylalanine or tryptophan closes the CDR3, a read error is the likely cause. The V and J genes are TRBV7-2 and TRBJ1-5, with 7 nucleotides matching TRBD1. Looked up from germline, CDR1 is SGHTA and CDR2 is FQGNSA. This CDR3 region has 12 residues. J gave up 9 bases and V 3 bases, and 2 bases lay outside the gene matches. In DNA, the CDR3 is TGTGCCAGCAGCTTTCGGACAGGGCCCCAGCATTAT. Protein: CASSFRTGPQHY.

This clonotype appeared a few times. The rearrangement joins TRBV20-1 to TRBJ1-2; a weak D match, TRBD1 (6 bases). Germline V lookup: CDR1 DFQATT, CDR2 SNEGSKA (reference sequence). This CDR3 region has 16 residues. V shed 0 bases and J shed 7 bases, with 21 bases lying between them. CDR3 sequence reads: CSARDIGQRDQGGYTF. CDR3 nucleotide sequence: TGCAGTGCTAGAGATATCGGACAGCGGGACCAGGGTGGCTACACCTTC.